These 7 T cell receptor beta chains came from one sample sequenced in a study of vaccination effects on CD4 cells after COVID-19. The ViraFEST assay expanded antigen-specific CD4+ T cells with viral peptide pools before sequencing. Following a roughly 11-day culture, CD4+ T cells were purified. Participants were vaccinated with two doses of either the BNT162b2 or mRNA-1273 vaccine. The method was immunoSEQ multiplex PCR; TCRdb's version includes in-frame clones alone and lacks a portion of them. This table holds 67,000 or so clones, 80% to 85% found once. These receptors lack a known antigen. The sample was CD4+ T cells from PBMCs cultured with HCoV-229E spike peptides, taken after COVID-19 vaccination. These receptors were obtained from a human donor who received a COVID-19 vaccine.

This chain uses TRBV27 with TRBJ2-4; the D is unclear. The CDR3 covers 17 residues. Trimming removed 4 bases from V and 1 base from J, with 17 bases in between. Germline V gives CDR1 MNHEY, CDR2 SMNVEV (reference sequence). The CDR3 region is CASSSLRVGSAKNIQYF. The CDR3, as DNA: TGTGCCAGCAGTTCCCTCCGCGTGGGTTCGGCCAAAAACATTCAGTACTTC.

The gene calls are TRBV18 and TRBJ1-5, with D possibly being TRBD1 (5 bases). Trimming left V 2 bases short and J 3 bases short, with 8 bases between. The CDR3 has 14 residues. Germline V gene lookup returns CDR1 KGHSH and CDR2 LQKENI. The CDR3 nucleotides read TGTGCCAGCTCACCAGGGGGACTCAATCAGCCCCAGCATTTT. It yields the protein CASSPGGLNQPQHF.

In this sample, this clone turned up once. The V call is TRBV6-5, the J call TRBJ1-1; D is uncertain. V lost 4 bases, J lost 2 bases, and 11 bases lay in between. The length of the CDR3 is 14 residues. Germline V gene data show CDR1 as MNHEY and CDR2 as SVGAGI. The CDR3 coding sequence is TGTGCCAGCAGTTCTGTTGGGGAAAACACTGAAGCTTTCTTT. It specifies CASSSVGENTEAFF.

This chain connects TRBV5-5 to TRBJ1-6; the match to TRBD1 covers 8 bases. With V trimmed by 2 bases and J by 5 bases, 9 bases remained unmatched. Germline V gives CDR1 SGHKS, CDR2 YYEKEE (reference sequence). The CDR3 has 17 residues. The CDR3 sequence: CASSFYPLTGDNSPLHF. DNA for the CDR3: TGTGCCAGCAGCTTTTACCCCCTGACAGGGGATAATTCACCCCTCCACTTT.

The V and J genes are TRBV7-2 and TRBJ2-7, with TRBD1 matching 7 bases. This CDR3 spans 13 amino acids. V shed 6 bases, J shed 6 bases, and the junction held 8 bases outside the gene matches. From germline, CDR1 is SGHTA and CDR2 FQGNSA. The CDR3 DNA reads TGTGCCAGCAGTCCCATGTCAGGGGGCGAGCAGTACGTC. Its protein product is CASSPMSGGEQYV.

The J gene is TRBJ1-2, the V gene TRBV19; perhaps TRBD1 as D (5 bases). The CDR3 runs to 18 residues. Trimming removed 3 bases from V and 8 bases from J, with 28 bases in between. Looked up from germline, CDR1 is LNHDA and CDR2 is SQIVND (reference sequence). In DNA form, the CDR3 reads TGTGCCAGTAGTATGGAAACCGGGACGGCACTTTCTGGGCGCGGCTACACCTTC. Translated, it gives CASSMETGTALSGRGYTF.

This chain joins TRBV29-1 and TRBJ1-3; possible D gene TRBD1, 6 bases. The CDR3 extends over 13 amino acids. CDR1 is SQVTM and CDR2 is ANQGSEA in the germline V gene. V lost 2 bases and J 5 bases, leaving 10 bases between the germline ends. As DNA, the CDR3 is TGCAGCGTTGAACCCAGGGGTCGAAACACCATATATTTT. Its protein product is CSVEPRGRNTIYF.